These 18 T cell receptor beta chains were all obtained from the same sample, sequenced in a study of T-cell reconstitution after alpha-beta-depleted transplantation in children. As it was prepared, the TCRbeta library received unique molecular identifiers. TCRdb ran MiXCR on the PCR reads and lists one entry per CDR3 protein. The sample lists 200,000 to 300,000 distinct CDR3 sequences; around 11% were seen once. Specimen: PBMCs from the stem cell graft donor, collected from the stem cell graft. Source of these receptors: a human donor who donated a stem cell graft to a child with acute lymphoblastic leukemia.

This clonotype occurred a few times. The chain has TRBV6-2 or TRBV6-3 and TRBJ2-7; D gene ambiguous. V lost 8 bases and J 6 bases, leaving 20 bases between the germline ends. From germline, CDR1 is MNHEY and CDR2 SVGEGT. The CDR3 covers 14 residues. This CDR3 is CASSRAVSSAEQYF. The CDR3 DNA reads as TGTGCCAGCTCTCGGGCTGTGTCTTCCGCCGAGCAGTACTTC.

Many counts were recorded for this clonotype. V and J are TRBV7-2 and TRBJ1-6; D possibly corresponds to TRBD1 (5 bases). Germline V gene lookup returns CDR1 SGHTA and CDR2 FQGNSA. Deletions cut 3 bases from V and 7 bases from J, with 13 bases between. This CDR3 has 15 amino acids. CDR3 in DNA: TGTGCCAGCAGCTTGGGGGTCCAGCGGAATTCACCCCTCCACTTT. Amino acids: CASSLGVQRNSPLHF.

This clonotype was detected ten times or more. V gene TRBV20-1 combines with J gene TRBJ2-7, with 10 bases lining up with TRBD2. Germline V gene lookup returns CDR1 DFQATT and CDR2 SNEGSKA (reference sequence). CDR3 length equals 15 residues. J was trimmed by 3 bases and V by 3 bases; bases with no gene match: 8. In DNA, the CDR3 is TGCAGTGCTAGGCGTCTAGCGGGAGAATTCTACGAGCAGTACTTC. Amino acids: CSARRLAGEFYEQYF.

This clonotype was found many times. J is TRBJ2-1 and V is TRBV29-1, with D possibly TRBD1 on 6 matching bases. CDR3 length: 13 amino acids. Germline values: CDR1 SQVTM, CDR2 ANQGSEA. Trimming took 2 bases from V and 3 from J, leaving 8 bases between them. DNA for the CDR3: TGCAGCGTTGAAACGGGACACTACAATGAGCAGTTCTTC. It encodes CSVETGHYNEQFF.

This clonotype was counted many times. The chain combines TRBV10-1 with TRBJ2-7; D is possibly TRBD2 (6 bases). This CDR3 contains 14 residues. CDR1 and CDR2 from the germline V gene are WNHNN and SYGVQD (reference sequence). V dropped 5 bases and J dropped 1 base, with 12 bases sitting between them. CDR3 sequence (DNA): TGCGCCAGCAGTAAGGACTACAGATCCTACGAGCAGTACTTC. This gives the protein CASSKDYRSYEQYF.

This clonotype was seen many times. The chain has TRBV19 and TRBJ1-2; possibly TRBD1 for D (5 bases). CDR1 and CDR2 from the germline V gene are LNHDA and SQIVND (reference sequence). The CDR3 has 11 amino acids. The V end was cut by 7 bases, the J end by 8 bases, with 11 bases between. This CDR3 is CASTLGVGYTF. CDR3 nucleotides: TGTGCCAGTACCTTAGGGGTCGGCTACACCTTC.

The chain recombines TRBV11-2 with TRBJ2-7, with 9 bases matching TRBD1. V lost 5 bases to trimming and J lost 1 base; unmatched junction nucleotides: 15. The V gene's germline CDR1 is SGHAT and CDR2 FQNNGV. CDR3 length: 18 amino acids. CDR3 sequence: CASSLLPGTGLDSYEQYF. As DNA, the CDR3 is TGTGCCAGCAGCCTACTACCCGGGACAGGGTTGGATTCCTACGAGCAGTACTTC.

This clonotype has at least ten counts. The chain is built from TRBV11-3 and TRBJ2-3; D remains ambiguous. The germline gives CDR1 SGHNT, CDR2 YENEEA. Trimming took off 5 bases at V and 2 bases at J, with 11 bases between the two ends. This CDR3 spans 14 amino acids. The CDR3 reads CASSRGASTDTQYF. CDR3 DNA: TGTGCCAGCAGCCGTGGAGCTTCCACAGATACGCAGTATTTT.

V gene TRBV28 combines with J gene TRBJ1-1; D possibly corresponds to TRBD1 (5 bases). Trimming removed 4 bases at V and 3 bases at J, with 18 bases between. Germline CDR1 MDHEN, CDR2 SYDVKM. The CDR3 consists of 16 residues. CDR3 in amino acids: CASSYPPGLPYTEAFF. CDR3 nucleotides: TGTGCCAGCAGTTACCCACCGGGACTTCCTTACACTGAAGCTTTCTTT.

This clonotype was detected ten times or more. The CDR3 sequence is CAISETSGSYNEQFF. The DNA for the CDR3 is TGTGCCATCAGTGAAACTAGCGGGTCCTACAATGAGCAGTTCTTC. The gene calls are TRBV10-3 and TRBJ2-1, with 9 nucleotides matching TRBD2. Germline CDR1 and CDR2: ENHRY and SYGVKD. The junction had 1 base not matched to a gene; V was cut back by 3 bases and J by 1 base. This CDR3 is built from 15 residues.

This clonotype was seen ten or more times. V is TRBV29-1 and J is TRBJ1-2; possibly TRBD1 for D (5 bases). Trimming removed 5 bases at V and 8 bases at J, with 21 bases between. The CDR3 runs 14 residues. Per the germline V gene, CDR1 is SQVTM and CDR2 is ANQGSEA. The CDR3 loop is CSVPRSRQGRGYTF. In nucleotides, the CDR3 is TGCAGCGTTCCCCGAAGCCGCCAGGGAAGAGGCTACACCTTC.

This clonotype was seen ten or more times. DNA of the CDR3: TGTGCCAGCAGTGATGAGGGGGGGTACAATGAGCAGTTCTTC. It yields the protein CASSDEGGYNEQFF. The V call is TRBV6-1, the J call TRBJ2-1; D might be TRBD2 (7 bases). The length of the CDR3 is 14 residues. CDR1 MNHNS and CDR2 SASEGT come from the germline V gene. Trimming stripped 3 bases from V and 4 bases from J, with 10 bases between.

This clonotype was seen ten or more times. The chain couples TRBV5-1 to TRBJ1-6; 8 nucleotides align to TRBD1. This CDR3 spans 15 amino acids. The V and J ends lost 4 bases and 9 bases, in that order; junction bases with no gene match: 9. Germline values: CDR1 SGHRS, CDR2 YFSETQ. The CDR3 sequence is CASSRLGDRGSPLHF. Written as DNA, the CDR3 is TGCGCCAGCAGCCGCTTGGGAGACAGGGGTTCACCCCTCCACTTT.

This clonotype has ten or more counts. This sequence joins TRBV12-3 or TRBV12-4 and TRBJ1-2; D gene unclear. The germline V and J ends were trimmed by 7 bases and 8 bases, with 11 bases remaining between them. This CDR3 comprises 11 residues. The CDR3 loop is CASTGVGGYTF. The CDR3 nucleotides read TGTGCCAGCACCGGGGTGGGCGGCTACACCTTC.

Many counts were recorded for this clonotype. V is TRBV24-1 and J is TRBJ2-2; D is unresolved. V was trimmed by 2 bases and J by 2 bases, leaving 8 bases between them. This CDR3 is 15 amino acids long. CDR1 KGHDR and CDR2 SFDVKD come from the germline V gene. Here the CDR3 reads CATSDSALNTGELFF. Here the CDR3 DNA reads TGTGCCACCAGTGATTCGGCGCTAAACACCGGGGAGCTGTTTTTT.

This clonotype was seen many times. This chain connects TRBV27 to TRBJ2-2, with D hard to call. The V gene lost 3 bases and the J gene lost 6 bases, with 14 bases spanning the gap. This CDR3 is built from 15 residues. Germline CDR1 and CDR2: MNHEY and SMNVEV (reference sequence). The CDR3 loop reads CASSFLGKAPGELFF. The CDR3 DNA reads as TGTGCCAGCAGTTTTCTCGGAAAGGCACCCGGGGAGCTGTTTTTT.

This clonotype appeared once. This may arise from a read error, as a much more abundant clone is one base away. This chain connects TRBV5-1 to TRBJ2-7; 9 bases align to TRBD1. The V gene's germline CDR1 is SGHRS and CDR2 YFSETQ. V shed 4 bases and J 8 bases; nucleotides not matched to a gene: 10. The CDR3 loop spans 14 amino acids. The CDR3 here is CASSRDRAGSKQYF. As DNA, the CDR3 is TGCGCCAGCAGCCGGGACAGGGCTGGGAGCAAGCAGTACTTC.

In its sample, this clonotype was seen many times. J is TRBJ1-1 and V is TRBV5-1; 8 bases map to TRBD1. Germline V gene sequence: CDR1 SGHRS, CDR2 YFSETQ. Trimming at V came to 4 bases and at J to 0 bases, leaving 2 bases not matched to a gene. The CDR3 has 14 amino acids. The CDR3 is CASSGQGMNTEAFF. CDR3 in DNA: TGCGCCAGCAGCGGACAGGGAATGAACACTGAAGCTTTCTTT.